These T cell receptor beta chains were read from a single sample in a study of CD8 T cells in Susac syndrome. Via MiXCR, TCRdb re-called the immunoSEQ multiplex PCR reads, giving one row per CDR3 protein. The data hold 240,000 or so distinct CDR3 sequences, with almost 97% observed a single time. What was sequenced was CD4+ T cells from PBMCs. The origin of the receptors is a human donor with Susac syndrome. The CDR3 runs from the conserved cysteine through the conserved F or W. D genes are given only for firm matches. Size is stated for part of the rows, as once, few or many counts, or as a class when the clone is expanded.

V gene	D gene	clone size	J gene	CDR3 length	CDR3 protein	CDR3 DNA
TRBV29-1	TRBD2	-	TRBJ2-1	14	CSVEASGKYNEQFF	TGCAGCGTTGAGGCTAGCGGGAAGTACAATGAGCAGTTCTTC
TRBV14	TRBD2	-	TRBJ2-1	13	CASSQVLAAEQFF	TGTGCCAGCAGCCAAGTCCTAGCGGCCGAGCAGTTCTTC
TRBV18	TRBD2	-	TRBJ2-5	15	CASFEGLAGEETQYF	TGTGCCAGCTTTGAGGGGCTAGCGGGAGAGGAGACCCAGTACTTC
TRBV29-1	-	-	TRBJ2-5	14	CSVAGGTGGETQYF	TGCAGCGTTGCTGGGGGCACCGGAGGGGAGACCCAGTACTTC
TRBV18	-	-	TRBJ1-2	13	CASSPEQFYGYTF	TGTGCCAGCTCACCAGAACAGTTCTATGGCTACACCTTC
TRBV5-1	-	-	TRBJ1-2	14	CASSPGQGSVGYTF	TGCGCCAGCAGCCCGGGGCAGGGATCGGTTGGCTACACCTTC
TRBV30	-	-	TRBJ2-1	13	CAWSHLLKNEQFF	TGTGCCTGGAGTCATCTGCTGAAGAATGAGCAGTTCTTC
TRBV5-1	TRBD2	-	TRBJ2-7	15	CASSLGTSGIDEQYF	TGCGCCAGCAGCCTCGGGACTAGCGGGATCGACGAGCAGTACTTC
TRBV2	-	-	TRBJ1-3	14	CASSASRDGNTIYF	TGTGCCAGCAGTGCGTCCAGGGATGGAAACACCATATATTTT
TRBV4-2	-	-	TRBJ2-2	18	CASSQDPLQGLNTGELFF	TGTGCCAGCAGCCAAGATCCCCTCCAGGGCCTGAACACCGGGGAGCTGTTTTTT
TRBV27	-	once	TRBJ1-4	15	CASRRAGVSHEKLFF	TGTGCCAGCAGAAGGGCAGGGGTGAGCCATGAAAAACTGTTTTTT
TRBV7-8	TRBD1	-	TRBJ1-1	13	CASSLQGDTEAFF	TGTGCCAGCAGCTTACAGGGGGACACTGAAGCTTTCTTT
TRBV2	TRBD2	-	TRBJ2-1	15	CASTRASGRSGEQFF	TGTGCCAGCACCCGAGCTAGCGGGAGGAGCGGTGAGCAGTTCTTC
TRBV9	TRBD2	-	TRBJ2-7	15	CASSVGLAGTYEQYF	TGTGCCAGCAGCGTGGGACTAGCGGGTACCTACGAGCAGTACTTC
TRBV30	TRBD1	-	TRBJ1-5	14	CAWSEGAVNQPQHF	TGTGCCTGGAGTGAGGGGGCCGTCAATCAGCCCCAGCATTTT
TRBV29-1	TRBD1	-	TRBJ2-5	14	CSVLPQDRLETQYF	TGCAGCGTGCTACCTCAGGACAGGCTTGAGACCCAGTACTTC
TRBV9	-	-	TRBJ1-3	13	CASSVGPGNTIYF	TGTGCCAGCAGCGTAGGGCCCGGGAACACCATATATTTT
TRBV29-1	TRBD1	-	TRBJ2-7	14	CSVEARQGLYEQYF	TGCAGCGTTGAAGCCCGACAGGGCCTCTACGAGCAGTACTTC
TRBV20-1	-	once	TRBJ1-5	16	CSASYQGFWNNQPQHF	TGCAGTGCTAGTTACCAGGGGTTTTGGAACAATCAGCCCCAGCATTTT
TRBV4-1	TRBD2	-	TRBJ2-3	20	CASSQVRGASGSDRTDTQYF	TGCGCCAGCAGCCAAGTGCGAGGGGCTAGCGGGAGCGATCGCACAGATACGCAGTATTTT